The rows below give T cell receptor beta chains drawn from one sample of a study of T cell responses to AZD1222 COVID-19 vaccine. The method was immunoSEQ multiplex PCR; TCRdb's version includes in-frame clones alone and lacks a portion of them. In the table there are around 83,000 clones, 90% of which are singletons. The sequences come from peripheral blood, collected 28 days after the second AZD1222 dose. All receptors come from an adult who received the AZD1222 COVID-19 vaccine. Each CDR3 is given with its conserved first and last residue. Fields, in order: V gene, clone size, D gene, J gene, CDR3 protein, CDR3 DNA. The D gene is left open where the match is weak. Size is omitted from some rows. Given values are once, few, many or a class for expanded clones.

TRBV6-5,.,.,TRBJ1-5,CASSRTSNQPQHF,TGTGCCAGCAGCAGAACTAGCAATCAGCCCCAGCATTTT
TRBV5-6,.,.,TRBJ2-7,CASSLGQSSYEQYF,TGTGCCAGCAGCTTGGGACAGTCTTCCTACGAGCAGTACTTC
TRBV5-7,.,TRBD1,TRBJ1-5,CASSSDRVGESNQPQHF,TGTGCCAGCAGCTCGGACAGGGTGGGTGAGAGCAATCAGCCCCAGCATTTT
TRBV30,.,TRBD2,TRBJ2-1,CAWRGQGSGGGWNEQFF,TGTGCCTGGAGAGGACAGGGTAGCGGGGGGGGTTGGAATGAGCAGTTCTTC
TRBV19,.,.,TRBJ1-1,CASRPPEGGVNTEAFF,TGTGCCAGTAGACCCCCAGAGGGGGGGGTGAACACTGAAGCTTTCTTT
TRBV11-2,.,.,TRBJ1-3,CASSFGASSGNTIYF,TGTGCCAGCTCCTTCGGGGCCAGCTCTGGAAACACCATATATTTT
TRBV27,once,.,TRBJ1-4,CASRRGEANEKLFF,TGTGCCAGCAGACGCGGGGAGGCTAATGAAAAACTGTTTTTT
TRBV9,.,TRBD1,TRBJ1-3,CASSPRQGPSAIYF,TGTGCCAGCAGCCCTCGACAGGGCCCCTCCGCCATATATTTT
TRBV28,.,.,TRBJ2-5,CASSLRETQYF,TGTGCCAGCAGTTTACGAGAGACCCAGTACTTC
TRBV6-5,.,.,TRBJ1-4,CASSYSTGGEKLFF,TGTGCCAGCAGTTACTCCACAGGCGGAGAAAAACTGTTTTTT
TRBV5-5,.,.,TRBJ2-1,CASTGQPNEQFF,TGTGCCAGCACCGGACAGCCCAATGAGCAGTTCTTC
TRBV7-3,.,.,TRBJ2-5,CASSKGGFQETQYF,TGTGCCAGCAGCAAGGGGGGATTCCAAGAGACCCAGTACTTC
TRBV7-8,.,.,TRBJ1-1,CASSPVPDTEAFF,TGTGCCAGCAGTCCAGTGCCCGACACTGAAGCTTTCTTT
TRBV6-6,.,TRBD2,TRBJ2-7,CASSPAGTSGGAYEQYF,TGTGCCAGCAGTCCTGCCGGGACTAGCGGGGGTGCCTACGAGCAGTACTTC
TRBV28,.,.,TRBJ1-2,CASSLSVFGYTF,TGTGCCAGCAGTTTATCAGTCTTCGGCTACACCTTC
TRBV7-2,.,.,TRBJ1-5,CASSLSFGGVQPQHF,TGTGCCAGCAGCTTATCATTTGGGGGAGTTCAGCCCCAGCATTTT
TRBV7-9,few,.,TRBJ1-1,CASSLSPVNTEAFF,TGTGCCAGCAGCTTAAGCCCTGTGAACACTGAAGCTTTCTTT
TRBV7-9,.,.,TRBJ2-3,CASSGYRGPSTDTQYF,TGTGCCAGCAGCGGGTACAGAGGACCTAGCACAGATACGCAGTATTTT